The clone carrying this TCR beta chain has at least ten counts. The antigen is undetermined. This specimen comes from a study of regulatory T cells in long-lasting Graves disease. Study findings and constraints: Few sampled subjects may have lowered accuracy.

Investigators prepared the TCR beta libraries by applying iRepertoire HTBI primers and Arm-PCR of CDR3 regions. TCRdb reprocessed the multiplex PCR reads via MiXCR and lists one record per CDR3 protein. The table shows approximately 470,000 distinct CDR3 sequences, with about a sixth occurring only once. The CDR3 sequence is 13 residues long. The germline V gene has CDR1 SGHNT and CDR2 YENEEA. Trimming took off 7 bases at V and 2 bases at J, with 10 bases between the two ends. Time point denoted: newly diagnosed GD, antithyroid drugs for less than 3 months. The TCR library was prepared using RNA isolated from PBMCs. EDTA tubes held 9 to 10 milliliters of peripheral blood from each patient. The same data also contributed to another study, on T cells in Graves' hyperthyroidism and ophthalmopathy. That paper adds: The study left out patients who had uncontrolled infection, other autoimmune disease, pregnancy or lactation. Peripheral blood also featured most of the thyroid clonotypes expanded above 0.001.

The chain carries TRBV11-3 and TRBJ2-3; D unresolved. Material: peripheral blood mononuclear cells (PBMCs), obtained at new diagnosis, from a patient treated with antithyroid drugs. The source is a man aged 40-50 years with Graves disease. DNA of the CDR3: TGTGCCAGCATCCTCTTCCCCACAGATACGCAGTATTTT. Translation: CASILFPTDTQYF.